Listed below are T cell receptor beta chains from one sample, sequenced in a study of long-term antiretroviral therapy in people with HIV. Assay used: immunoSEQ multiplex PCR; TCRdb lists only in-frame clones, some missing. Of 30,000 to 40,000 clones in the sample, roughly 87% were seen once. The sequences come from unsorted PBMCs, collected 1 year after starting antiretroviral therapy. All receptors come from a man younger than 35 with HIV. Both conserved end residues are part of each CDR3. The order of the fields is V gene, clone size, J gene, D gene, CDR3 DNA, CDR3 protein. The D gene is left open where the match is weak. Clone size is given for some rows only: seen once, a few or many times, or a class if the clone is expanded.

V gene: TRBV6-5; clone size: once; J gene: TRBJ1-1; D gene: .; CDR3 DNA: TGTGCCAGCAGTTACTCAGAGTACACTGAAGCTTTCTTT; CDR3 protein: CASSYSEYTEAFF
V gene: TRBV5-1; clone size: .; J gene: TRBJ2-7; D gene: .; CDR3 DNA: TGCGCCAGCAGCTTGGGGGCAGGGAGCTCCTACGAGCAGTACTTC; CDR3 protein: CASSLGAGSSYEQYF
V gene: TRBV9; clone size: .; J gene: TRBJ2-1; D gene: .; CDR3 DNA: TGTGCCAGCAGCGTACGGGGAATAATGAAAAATGAGCAGTTCTTC; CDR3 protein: CASSVRGIMKNEQFF
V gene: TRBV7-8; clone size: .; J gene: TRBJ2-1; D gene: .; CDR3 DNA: TGTGCCAGCAGCTTAGGGTCGGGTGGGGCCAACAATGAGCAGTTCTTC; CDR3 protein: CASSLGSGGANNEQFF
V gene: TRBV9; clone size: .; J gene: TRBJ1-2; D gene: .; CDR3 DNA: TGTGCCAGCAGCGTAGCCGGGGGTGGCTACACCTTC; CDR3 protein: CASSVAGGGYTF
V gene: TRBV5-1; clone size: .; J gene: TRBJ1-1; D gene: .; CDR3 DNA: TGCGCCAGCAGCTTGGCTCCGGGGGCCGGCACTGAAGCTTTCTTT; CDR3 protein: CASSLAPGAGTEAFF
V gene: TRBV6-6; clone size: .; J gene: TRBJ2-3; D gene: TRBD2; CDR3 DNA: TGTGCCAGCTGGAGCGGGGGAACAGATACGCAGTATTTT; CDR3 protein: CASWSGGTDTQYF
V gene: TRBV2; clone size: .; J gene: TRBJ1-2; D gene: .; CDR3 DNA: TGTGCCAGCAGTGAAGGGAGGGTTAATGGCTACACCTTC; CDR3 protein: CASSEGRVNGYTF
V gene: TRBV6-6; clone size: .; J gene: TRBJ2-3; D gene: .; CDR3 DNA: TGTGCCAGCTCTGACACAGATACGCAGTATTTT; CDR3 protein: CASSDTDTQYF
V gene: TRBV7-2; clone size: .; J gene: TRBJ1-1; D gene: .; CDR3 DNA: TGTGCCAGCAGCTTATATGCGACAGGTTGGTTCACTGAAGCTTTCTTT; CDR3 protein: CASSLYATGWFTEAFF
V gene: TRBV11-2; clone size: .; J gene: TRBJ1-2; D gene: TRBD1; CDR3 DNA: TGTGCCAGCAGGCTGATAGGACAGGGTCGCTATGGCTACACCTTC; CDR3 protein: CASRLIGQGRYGYTF
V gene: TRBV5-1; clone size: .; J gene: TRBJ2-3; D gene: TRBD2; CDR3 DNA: TGCGCCAGTCAACTTCGTAGCGGGGGCACAGATACGCAGTATTTT; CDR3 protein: CASQLRSGGTDTQYF
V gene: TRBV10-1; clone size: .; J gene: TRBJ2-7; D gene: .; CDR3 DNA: TGCGCCAGCAGTGGGGGCAACGAGCAGTACTTC; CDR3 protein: CASSGGNEQYF
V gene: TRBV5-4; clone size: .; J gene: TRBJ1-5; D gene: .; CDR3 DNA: TGTGCCAGCAGCTTGGATAGGGATCAGCCCCAGCATTTT; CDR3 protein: CASSLDRDQPQHF
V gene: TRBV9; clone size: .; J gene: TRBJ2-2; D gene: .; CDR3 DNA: TGTGCCAGCAGCGTAGCAGACCCGAACACCGGGGAGCTGTTTTTT; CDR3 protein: CASSVADPNTGELFF
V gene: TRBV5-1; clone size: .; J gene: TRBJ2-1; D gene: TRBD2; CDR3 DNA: TGCGCCAGCAGACGTTCCGGGACTAGTGGTATCGATGAGCAGTTCTTC; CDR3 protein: CASRRSGTSGIDEQFF
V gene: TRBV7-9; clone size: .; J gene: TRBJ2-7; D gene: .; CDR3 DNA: TGTGCCAGCAGCTCCCGCGCCCAGGAATACGAGCAGTACTTC; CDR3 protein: CASSSRAQEYEQYF
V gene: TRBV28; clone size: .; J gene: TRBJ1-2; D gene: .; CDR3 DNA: TGTGCCAGCAGTTTCCGACAGGTCAATCTCTATGGCTACACCTTC; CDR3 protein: CASSFRQVNLYGYTF
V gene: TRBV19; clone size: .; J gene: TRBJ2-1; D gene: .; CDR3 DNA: TGTGCCAGTAGTTGGAGGGGGGTGGCTGGTAGCTCCTACAATGAGCAGTTCTTC; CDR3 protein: CASSWRGVAGSSYNEQFF
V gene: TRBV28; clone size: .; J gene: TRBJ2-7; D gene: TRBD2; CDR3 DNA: TGTGCCAGCAGAGCGGGACTGACTGCCTACGAGCAGTACTTC; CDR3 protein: CASRAGLTAYEQYF
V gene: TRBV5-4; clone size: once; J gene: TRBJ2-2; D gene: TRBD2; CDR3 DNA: TGTGCCAGCACCTCTAGCGGGGGAACGGGCGGGGAGCTGTTTTTT; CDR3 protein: CASTSSGGTGGELFF
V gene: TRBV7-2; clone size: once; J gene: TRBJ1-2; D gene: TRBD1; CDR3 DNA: TGTGCCAGCAGCTTAAGGACAGGGGGAAACTATGGCTACACCTTC; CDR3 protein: CASSLRTGGNYGYTF
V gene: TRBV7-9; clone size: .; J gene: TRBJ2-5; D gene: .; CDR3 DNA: TGTGCCAGCAGCCCGCTAAGGGGTGAAGCACAAGAGACCCAGTACTTC; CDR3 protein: CASSPLRGEAQETQYF
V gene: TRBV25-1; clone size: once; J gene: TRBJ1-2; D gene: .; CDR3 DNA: TGTGCCAGCCTCGTAGCTAACTATGGCTACACCTTC; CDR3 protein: CASLVANYGYTF
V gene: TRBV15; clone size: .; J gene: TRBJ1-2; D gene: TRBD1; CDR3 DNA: TGTGCCACCAGCAGACCGAGACAGGGGGGGGGCTACACCTTC; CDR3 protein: CATSRPRQGGGYTF
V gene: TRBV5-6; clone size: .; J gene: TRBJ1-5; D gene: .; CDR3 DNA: TGTGCCAGCAGCTTGGGGGGTGGTCAGCCCCAGCATTTT; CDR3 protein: CASSLGGGQPQHF
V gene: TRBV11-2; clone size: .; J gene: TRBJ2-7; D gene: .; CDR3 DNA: TGTGCCAGCAGCCCCGGGACGTTCTACGAGCAGTACTTC; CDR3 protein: CASSPGTFYEQYF
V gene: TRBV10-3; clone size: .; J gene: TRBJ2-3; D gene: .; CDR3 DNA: TGTGCCATCGGGGGGAACACAGATACGCAGTATTTT; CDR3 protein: CAIGGNTDTQYF
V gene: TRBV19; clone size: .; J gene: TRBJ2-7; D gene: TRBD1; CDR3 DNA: TGTGCCAGTAGGACCACCTCAGGGACAGGGGCTGGCTACGAGCAGTACTTC; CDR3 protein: CASRTTSGTGAGYEQYF
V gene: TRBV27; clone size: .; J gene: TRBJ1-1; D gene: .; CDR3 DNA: TGTGCCAGCAGTTTCATCAGGGGCACTGAAGCTTTCTTT; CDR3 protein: CASSFIRGTEAFF
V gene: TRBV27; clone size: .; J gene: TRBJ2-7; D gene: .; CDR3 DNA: TGTGCCAGCAGCCGGTTGGGGAGGGAGCAGTACTTC; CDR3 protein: CASSRLGREQYF
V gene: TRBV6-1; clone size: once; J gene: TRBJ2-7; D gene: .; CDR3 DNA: TGTGCCAGCAGTGAATCCCGGGGCACCTCTTACGAGCAGTACTTC; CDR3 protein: CASSESRGTSYEQYF
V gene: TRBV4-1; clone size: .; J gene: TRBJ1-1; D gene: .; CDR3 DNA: TGCGCCAGCAGCTTCCGCGGACGGGAGAACACTGAAGCTTTCTTT; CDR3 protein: CASSFRGRENTEAFF
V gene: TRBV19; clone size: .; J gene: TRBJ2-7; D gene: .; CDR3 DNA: TGTGCCAGTAGTATAGGTAGGGGCGAACGGCTCGAGCAGTACTTC; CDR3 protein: CASSIGRGERLEQYF
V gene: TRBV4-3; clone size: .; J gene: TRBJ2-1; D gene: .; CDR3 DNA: TGCGCCAGCAGCCGACATAATTACAATGAGCAGTTCTTC; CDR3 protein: CASSRHNYNEQFF
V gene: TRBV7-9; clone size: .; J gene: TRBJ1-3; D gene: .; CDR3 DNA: TGTGCCAGCAGCTTCCCCAGAGCCTCTGGAAACACCATATATTTT; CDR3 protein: CASSFPRASGNTIYF
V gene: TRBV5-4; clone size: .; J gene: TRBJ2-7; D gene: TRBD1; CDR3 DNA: TGTGCCAGCAGCGCCGGACAGGGGGGCTCCTACGAGCAGTACTTC; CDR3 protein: CASSAGQGGSYEQYF
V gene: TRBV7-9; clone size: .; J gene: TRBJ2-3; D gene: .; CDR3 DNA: TGTGCCAGCAGCTTACTACGGGATACGCAGTATTTT; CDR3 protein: CASSLLRDTQYF
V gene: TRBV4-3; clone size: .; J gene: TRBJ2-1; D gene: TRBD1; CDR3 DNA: TGCGCCAGCAGCCAAGCGACAGGGAGCTCCTACAATGAGCAGTTCTTC; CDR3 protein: CASSQATGSSYNEQFF
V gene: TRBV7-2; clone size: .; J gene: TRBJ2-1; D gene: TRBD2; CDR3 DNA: TGTGCCAGCAGCTTAGTAACTAGCGACTACAATGAGCAGTTCTTC; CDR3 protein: CASSLVTSDYNEQFF
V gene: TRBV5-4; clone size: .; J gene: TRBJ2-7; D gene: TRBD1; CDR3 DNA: TGTGCCAGCAGCTTAGGGACAGGGCCCTACGAGCAGTACTTC; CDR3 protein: CASSLGTGPYEQYF
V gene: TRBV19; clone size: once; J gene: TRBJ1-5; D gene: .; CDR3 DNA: TGTGCCAGTAGTGGGCGGGCCTTTAGCAATCAGCCCCAGCATTTT; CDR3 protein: CASSGRAFSNQPQHF
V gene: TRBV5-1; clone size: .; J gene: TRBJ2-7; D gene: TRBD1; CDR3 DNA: TGCGCCAGCAGCCGACTCCCAACAGGGGACTACGAGCAGTACTTC; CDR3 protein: CASSRLPTGDYEQYF
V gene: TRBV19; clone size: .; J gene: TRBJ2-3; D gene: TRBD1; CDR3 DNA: TGTGCCAGTAGTATACTCAGGGGGGATACGCAGTATTTT; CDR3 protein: CASSILRGDTQYF
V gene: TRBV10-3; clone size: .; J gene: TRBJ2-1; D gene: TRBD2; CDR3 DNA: TGTGCCATCAGAAACCTAGGGACTAGCGGGGCCGGTGAGCAGTTCTTC; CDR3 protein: CAIRNLGTSGAGEQFF
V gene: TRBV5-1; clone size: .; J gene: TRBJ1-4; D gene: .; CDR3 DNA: TGCGCCAGCAGCCCGACCAGGGTTGGGGCTAATGAAAAACTGTTTTTT; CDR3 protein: CASSPTRVGANEKLFF
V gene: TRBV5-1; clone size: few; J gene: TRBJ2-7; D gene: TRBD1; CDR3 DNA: TGCGCCAGCAGCTGGACAGGGGCCGACGAGCAGTACTTC; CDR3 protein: CASSWTGADEQYF
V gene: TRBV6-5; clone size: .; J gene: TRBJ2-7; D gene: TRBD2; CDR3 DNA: TGTGCCAGCAGCCGGGGACTAGCCACCTACGAGCAGTACTTC; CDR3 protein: CASSRGLATYEQYF
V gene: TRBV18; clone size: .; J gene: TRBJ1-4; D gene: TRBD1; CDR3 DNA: TGTGCCAGCTCACCACGTAATCGAAACAGGGGCCGCAGCGGACTGTTTTTT; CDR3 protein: CASSPRNRNRGRSGLFF